A selection of T cell receptor beta chains follows, all from one sample in a study of a mutant IDH1 vaccine in newly diagnosed glioma. What these receptors recognize is not known. TCRdb keeps only in-frame clones here, not all; method: immunoSEQ multiplex PCR. The profile covers roughly 34,000 clones, with roughly 79% appearing a single time and over 10% taken by the ten largest. Sequencing was performed on PBMCs, taken from a glioma patient whose treatment included an IDH1 peptide vaccine. These receptors originate from a man aged 50 or older with glioma. Both conserved end residues are part of each CDR3. The order of the fields is clone size, D gene, J gene, V gene, CDR3 DNA, CDR3 protein. D genes are given only for firm matches. Clone size is stated in some rows and not others, as once, few, many or a class when expanded.

-,TRBD1,TRBJ2-1,TRBV19,TGTGCCAGTAGTACAGGGGGAGTCGGCAATGAGCAGTTCTTC,CASSTGGVGNEQFF
-,-,TRBJ2-5,TRBV7-9,TGTGCCAGCAGCCCACAGGAGACCCAGTACTTC,CASSPQETQYF
-,TRBD1,TRBJ2-7,TRBV6-1,TGTGCCAGCACTCCTACAGGGGCGACCTACGAGCAGTACTTC,CASTPTGATYEQYF
-,-,TRBJ1-1,TRBV6-5,TGTGCCAGCAGTTACTCCCATAAGAACACTGAAGCTTTCTTT,CASSYSHKNTEAFF
-,-,TRBJ2-7,TRBV5-4,TGTGCCAGCAGCCCGGGTGGGGCGGCCGACTACGAGCAGTACTTC,CASSPGGAADYEQYF
-,-,TRBJ2-3,TRBV9,TGTGCCAGCAGCGTAGGAGGGATGAGGTTGGTCACAGATACGCAGTATTTT,CASSVGGMRLVTDTQYF
-,TRBD1,TRBJ1-6,TRBV10-3,TGTGCCATCAGGGAAACAGGGGGCAATAATTCACCCCTCCACTTT,CAIRETGGNNSPLHF
-,-,TRBJ1-2,TRBV4-3,TGCGCCAGCAGCCCCTCAGTCAACTATGGCTACACCTTC,CASSPSVNYGYTF
-,-,TRBJ2-7,TRBV5-5,TGTGCTACAGCTGGGGGGTCTCGTTCTACGAGCAAGTACTTC,CATAGGSRSTSKYF
-,-,TRBJ2-5,TRBV30,TGTGCCTGGAGTGTAGTCGGAGAGACCCAGTACTTC,CAWSVVGETQYF
few,TRBD1,TRBJ1-2,TRBV19,TGTGCCAGTAGTACGCCGGGACAGGGGTTGGGCTACACCTTC,CASSTPGQGLGYTF
-,-,TRBJ1-5,TRBV4-2,TGTGCCAGCAGCCTGAACAGTATTAGCAATCAGCCCCAGCATTTT,CASSLNSISNQPQHF
-,-,TRBJ2-7,TRBV4-1,TGCGCCAGCAGCCAAGATCAGCTTCTAAGCTACGAGCAGTACTTC,CASSQDQLLSYEQYF
-,-,TRBJ2-7,TRBV5-6,TGTGCCAGCAGCTTGGTGCGCGGCTACGAGCAGTACTTC,CASSLVRGYEQYF
-,TRBD1,TRBJ1-1,TRBV30,TGTGCCTGGGGACAGGGGGCGAAGGGGAAAGCTTTCTTT,CAWGQGAKGKAFF
-,-,TRBJ1-1,TRBV28,TGTGCCAGCAATAGACAGAACACTGAAGCTTTCTTT,CASNRQNTEAFF
-,-,TRBJ1-5,TRBV6-6,TGTGCCAGCAGCCCGGACGGCCTTAGCAATCAGCCCCAGCATTTT,CASSPDGLSNQPQHF
-,-,TRBJ1-1,TRBV19,TGTGCCAGTAGTCGACGGACCATGAACACTGAAGCTTTCTTT,CASSRRTMNTEAFF
-,-,TRBJ2-7,TRBV6-6,TGTGCCGCTGGCAGGCTCAGCCCCTACGAGCAGTACTTC,CAAGRLSPYEQYF
-,-,TRBJ2-1,TRBV11-3,TGTGCCAGCAGCTTAGATGGTTTCGGGGAGCAGTTCTTC,CASSLDGFGEQFF
once,-,TRBJ1-1,TRBV5-1,TGCGCCAGCAGCTTGGGGGAGAACACTGAAGCTTTCTTT,CASSLGENTEAFF
-,TRBD1,TRBJ2-1,TRBV5-4,TGTGCCAGCAGCCGTCCGGGACAGGGAGGAAATGAGCAGTTCTTC,CASSRPGQGGNEQFF
-,TRBD1,TRBJ1-6,TRBV2,TGTGCCAGCAGTGAAGACAGGGGAAATAATTCACCCCTCCACTTT,CASSEDRGNNSPLHF
-,TRBD2,TRBJ2-2,TRBV6-4,TGTGCCAGCAGTGCCCTAGCGGGTACGAACACCGGGGAGCTGTTTTTT,CASSALAGTNTGELFF
once,-,TRBJ1-3,TRBV23-1,TGCGCCAGCAGTCAAACAGCAAGTGGAAACACCATATATTTT,CASSQTASGNTIYF
few,-,TRBJ1-5,TRBV9,TGTGCCAGCAGCCCGGGACGGGGGAATCAGCCCCAGCATTTT,CASSPGRGNQPQHF
-,-,TRBJ2-3,TRBV5-1,TGCGCCAGCAGCCCAGAGCCCGCAGATACGCAGTATTTT,CASSPEPADTQYF